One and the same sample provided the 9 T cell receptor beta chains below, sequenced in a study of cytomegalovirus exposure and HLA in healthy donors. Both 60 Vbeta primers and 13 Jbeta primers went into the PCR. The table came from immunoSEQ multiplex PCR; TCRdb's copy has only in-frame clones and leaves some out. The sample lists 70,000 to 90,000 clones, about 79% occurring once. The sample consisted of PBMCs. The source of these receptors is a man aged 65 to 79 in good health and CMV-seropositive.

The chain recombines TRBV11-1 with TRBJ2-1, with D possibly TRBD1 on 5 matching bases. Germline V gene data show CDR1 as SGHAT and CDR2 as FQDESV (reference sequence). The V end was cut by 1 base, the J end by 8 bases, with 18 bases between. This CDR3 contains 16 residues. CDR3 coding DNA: TGTGCCAGCAGCTTAGGACCAGGGCCCCTAGGGGATGAGCAGTTCTTC. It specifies CASSLGPGPLGDEQFF.

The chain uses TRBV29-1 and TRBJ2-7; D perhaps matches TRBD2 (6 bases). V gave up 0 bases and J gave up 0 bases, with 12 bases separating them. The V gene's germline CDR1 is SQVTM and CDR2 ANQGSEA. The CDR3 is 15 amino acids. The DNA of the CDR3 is TGCAGCGTTGAAGATCCACGGGGGAGCTCCTACGAGCAGTACTTC. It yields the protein CSVEDPRGSSYEQYF.

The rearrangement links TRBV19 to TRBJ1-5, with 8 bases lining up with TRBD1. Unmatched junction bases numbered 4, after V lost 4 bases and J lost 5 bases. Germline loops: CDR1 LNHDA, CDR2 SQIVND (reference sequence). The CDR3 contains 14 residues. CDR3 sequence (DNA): TGTGCCAGTAGTAGTCAGGGGGCAGATCAGCCCCAGCATTTT. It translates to CASSSQGADQPQHF.

CDR3 nucleotides: TGTGCCAGCAGCTTGGGACAGGGTGTGGAAGCGGCCATTCAGTACTTC. It specifies CASSLGQGVEAAIQYF. The chain recombines TRBV7-2 with TRBJ2-4; 9 bases fit TRBD1. The CDR3 runs 16 residues. Trimming took 3 bases from V and 9 from J; bases not matched to a gene: 12. CDR1 and CDR2 (germline): SGHTA, FQGNSA.

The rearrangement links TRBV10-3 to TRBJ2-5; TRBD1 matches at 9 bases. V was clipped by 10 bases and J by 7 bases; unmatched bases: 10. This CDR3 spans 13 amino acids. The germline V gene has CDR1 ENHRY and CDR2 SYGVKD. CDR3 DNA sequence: TGTGCCACGGGGGGACAGGGAGAAGGGACCCAGTACTTC. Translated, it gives CATGGQGEGTQYF.

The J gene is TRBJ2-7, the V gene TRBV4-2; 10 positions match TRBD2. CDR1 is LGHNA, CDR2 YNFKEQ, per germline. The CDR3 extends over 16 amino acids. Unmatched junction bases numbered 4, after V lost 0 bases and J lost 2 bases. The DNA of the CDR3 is TGTGCCAGCAGCCAAGAGGGACTAGCGAGTGCCTACGAGCAGTACTTC. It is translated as CASSQEGLASAYEQYF.

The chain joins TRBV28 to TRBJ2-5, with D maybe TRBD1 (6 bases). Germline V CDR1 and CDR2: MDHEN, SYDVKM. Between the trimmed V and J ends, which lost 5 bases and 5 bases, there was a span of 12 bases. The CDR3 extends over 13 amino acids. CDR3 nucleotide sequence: TGTGCCAGCAGTCCCCAGGGGCCGGAGACCCAGTACTTC. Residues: CASSPQGPETQYF.

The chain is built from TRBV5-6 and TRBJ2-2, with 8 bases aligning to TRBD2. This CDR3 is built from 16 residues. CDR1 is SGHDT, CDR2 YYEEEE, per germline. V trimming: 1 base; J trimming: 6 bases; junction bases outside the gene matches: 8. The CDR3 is CASSLPGGPPSGELFF. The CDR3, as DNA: TGTGCCAGCAGCTTGCCGGGAGGGCCTCCGTCCGGGGAGCTGTTTTTT.

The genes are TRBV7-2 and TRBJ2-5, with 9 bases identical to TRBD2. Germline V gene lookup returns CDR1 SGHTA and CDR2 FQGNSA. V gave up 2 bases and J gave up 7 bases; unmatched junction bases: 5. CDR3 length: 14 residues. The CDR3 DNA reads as TGTGCCAGCAGCTTATCGACTAGCGGAAGGACCCAGTACTTC. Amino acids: CASSLSTSGRTQYF.